The 12 T cell receptor beta chains reported below all come from one sample, sequenced in a study of shared clonotypes between healthy human individuals (dated by TCRdb to the early 2020s). The receptor library was made with the immunoSEQ multiplex PCR assay. In its TCRdb copy, this immuneACCESS table keeps in-frame sequences only and misses some clones. Where compared with another copy, unresolved V genes explain less than half of these, and the others have no known cause. This sample is represented by millions of clones; 90% to 95% of them were singletons. 0.1% to 0.15% of the sample is taken by the ten largest. Sequencing used naive CD4+ T cells sorted from blood. The cell subset or site label here, explained by the study, means: CD45RA+ positively selected. The receptors come from a man younger than 35 in good health.

The genes are TRBV7-9 and TRBJ1-5, with D perhaps matching TRBD1 (5 bases). This CDR3 is built from 14 residues. Germline V lookup: CDR1 SEHNR, CDR2 FQNEAQ (reference sequence). Trimming took off 5 bases at V and 12 bases at J, with 20 bases between the two ends. The CDR3 DNA is TGTGCCAGCAGCCCGGGGGAGGGGTCCCAGGTCCAGCATTTT. As protein: CASSPGEGSQVQHF.

Only one count was recorded for this clone. This chain links TRBV10-3 with TRBJ1-4; weak D call: TRBD1 (5 bases). In germline, CDR1 is ENHRY, CDR2 SYGVKD. The ends were cut back, 11 bases at V and 8 bases at J, with 15 bases in the middle. The CDR3 spans 12 residues. CDR3 residues: CAAWDLGEKLFF. CDR3 nucleotides: TGTGCCGCCTGGGACCTGGGAGAAAAACTGTTTTTT.

J is TRBJ2-1 and V is TRBV6-5, with D unresolved. Germline CDR1 is MNHEY and CDR2 is SVGAGI. V gave up 8 bases and J gave up 0 bases, with 11 bases separating them. The CDR3 runs 14 residues. The CDR3 region is CASGYPSSYNEQFF. In DNA, the CDR3 is TGTGCCAGCGGGTACCCGAGCTCCTACAATGAGCAGTTCTTC.

The chain couples TRBV27 to TRBJ1-1; tentatively, D is TRBD1 (6 bases). Germline CDR1 reads MNHEY; CDR2 reads SMNVEV (reference sequence). The CDR3 covers 15 residues. Trimming removed 5 bases at V and 1 base at J, with 14 bases between. CDR3 region: CASSTQRTANTEAFF. In DNA, the CDR3 is TGTGCCAGCAGTACTCAACGGACAGCGAACACTGAAGCTTTCTTT.

This clone came up once. The chain recombines TRBV7-9 with TRBJ2-7; the D call may be TRBD1 or TRBD2 (5 bases each). This CDR3 contains 16 residues. Deletions cut 1 base from V and 4 bases from J, with 17 bases between. Germline loops: CDR1 SEHNR, CDR2 FQNEAQ (reference sequence). The CDR3 region is CASSLVLIGATYEQYF. CDR3 bases: TGTGCCAGCAGCTTAGTTCTGATCGGGGCGACTTACGAGCAGTACTTC.

The CDR3 is CASSREGQGYEQYF. The CDR3 DNA reads TGTGCCAGCTCACGGGAGGGGCAGGGCTACGAGCAGTACTTC. This chain links TRBV18 with TRBJ2-5; 7 bases are shared with TRBD2. The J call is doubtful: the DNA matches TRBJ2-7 better. This CDR3 region has 14 residues. In germline, CDR1 is KGHSH, CDR2 LQKENI.

This chain joins TRBV6-5 and TRBJ2-5, with 8 bases lining up with TRBD1. This CDR3 region has 15 residues. CDR1 and CDR2 (germline): MNHEY, SVGAGI. V lost 0 bases to trimming and J lost 3 bases; unmatched junction nucleotides: 3. In DNA form, the CDR3 reads TGTGCCAGCAGTTACTCTCGGGGACAGGAAGAGACCCAGTACTTC. Its protein product is CASSYSRGQEETQYF.

The DNA for the CDR3 is TGTGCCTGGAATGGTCAGGGTGGAGAAAAACTGTTTTTT. As protein: CAWNGQGGEKLFF. The V call is TRBV30, the J call TRBJ1-4; tentative D call: TRBD1 (5 bases). Germline V lookup: CDR1 GTSNPN, CDR2 SVGIG (reference sequence). The CDR3 sequence is 13 residues long. Deletions cut 4 bases from V and 8 bases from J, with 14 bases between.

The chain uses TRBV2 and TRBJ1-6; maybe TRBD1 (5 bases). The CDR3 contains 13 residues. The germline V and J ends were trimmed by 5 bases and 9 bases, with 11 bases remaining between them. Germline CDR1 is SNHLY and CDR2 is FYNNEI. The CDR3 is CASSSGTPSPLHF. The CDR3 DNA is TGTGCCAGCAGTTCGGGGACTCCTTCACCCCTCCACTTT.

This chain joins TRBV25-1 and TRBJ2-7; TRBD1 agrees at 8 bases. Germline V gene sequence: CDR1 MGHDK, CDR2 SYGVNS. V lost 4 bases to trimming and J lost 6 bases; unmatched junction nucleotides: 8. This CDR3 has 14 amino acids. This chain's CDR3 is CASSATRTGLEQYF. The CDR3 coding sequence is TGTGCCAGCAGTGCCACGCGGACAGGGCTCGAGCAGTACTTC.

A note on this clone: The junction differs from germline at one of its ends, possibly a read error. V gene TRBV15 combines with J gene TRBJ2-1, with unresolved D. Germline V gives CDR1 LNHNV, CDR2 YYDKDF (reference sequence). This CDR3 region has 12 residues. The CDR3 spells CATSREGNEQFF. The CDR3, as DNA: TGTGCCACCAGCCGAGAAGGGAATGAGCAGTTCTTC.

The chain combines TRBV6-6 with TRBJ2-7, with 7 nucleotides matching TRBD2. This CDR3 comprises 14 residues. The junction had 3 bases not matched to a gene; V was cut back by 2 bases and J by 2 bases. Germline V CDR1 and CDR2: MNHNY, SVGAGI (reference sequence). The DNA of the CDR3 is TGTGCCAGCAGTTACGGCGGGGGAACCTACGAGCAGTACTTC. It codes for CASSYGGGTYEQYF.